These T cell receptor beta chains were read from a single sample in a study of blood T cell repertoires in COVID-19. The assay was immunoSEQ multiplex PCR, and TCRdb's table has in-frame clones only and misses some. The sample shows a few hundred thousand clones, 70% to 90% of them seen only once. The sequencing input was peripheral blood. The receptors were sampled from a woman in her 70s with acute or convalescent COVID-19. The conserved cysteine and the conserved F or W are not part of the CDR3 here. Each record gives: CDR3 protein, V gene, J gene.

CDR3aa: ASSPSRLSGNTIY; v_gene: TRBV9; j_gene: TRBJ1-3
CDR3aa: AISDDGGSYNEQF; v_gene: TRBV10-3; j_gene: TRBJ2-1
CDR3aa: ASRLQGLGNTIY; v_gene: TRBV2; j_gene: TRBJ1-3
CDR3aa: AWTPTGFDGYT; v_gene: TRBV30; j_gene: TRBJ1-2
CDR3aa: ASSLGYEGLRSPLH; v_gene: TRBV7-8; j_gene: TRBJ1-6
CDR3aa: ASSPKRGSSYNEQF; v_gene: TRBV4-1; j_gene: TRBJ2-1
CDR3aa: ASSQQIGQGRRETQY; v_gene: TRBV4-1; j_gene: TRBJ2-5
CDR3aa: ASSQDSYGYT; v_gene: TRBV4-2; j_gene: TRBJ1-2
CDR3aa: ASSESAGGLTYSPLH; v_gene: TRBV2; j_gene: TRBJ1-6
CDR3aa: ASRLGLDDIQY; v_gene: TRBV12-3/TRBV12-4; j_gene: TRBJ2-4